This TCR beta chain was sequenced for a study of shared clonotypes between healthy human individuals. Trimming took off 4 bases at V and 4 bases at J, with 8 bases between the two ends. The CDR3 is 12 amino acids. From germline, CDR1 is MDHEN and CDR2 SYDVKM. The sample holds a few counts of this clone. Other DNA sequences of this sample code for an identical CDR3. It was into CD45RA+ naive and CD45RA-negative memory subsets that the CD4+ cells were split. TCRdb's copy holds only in-frame clones and misses some; the assay was immunoSEQ multiplex PCR. Among 2 million to 2.5 million clones listed, over 85% were seen once.

This receptor was taken from a young man in good health. Some clones in this sample may be carry-over from other donors' samples. The genes are TRBV28 and TRBJ2-7, with D tentatively TRBD1 (5 bases). The sample comprised naive CD4+ T cells from PBMCs. Subset noted: CD45RA+ positively selected. CDR3: CASSSTVYEQYF. Written as DNA, the CDR3 is TGTGCCAGCAGTTCGACAGTTTACGAGCAGTACTTC.